This T cell receptor beta chain was obtained from a study of T cell repertoires in cytomegalovirus infection. This clonotype was counted at least ten times. Trimming took 5 bases from V and 6 from J, leaving 14 bases between them. The CDR3 is 14 amino acids. CDR1 is LNHDA, CDR2 SQIVND, per germline (reference sequence). MiXCR, applied by TCRdb to the reads, yields one record per CDR3 protein. The sample records about 300,000 distinct CDR3 sequences, 9.6% being singletons. The sequence derives from a human donor in good health (CMV status not recorded). Some clones in this sample may be carry-over from other donors' samples. The rearrangement joins TRBV19 to TRBJ2-1; TRBD1 might be the D (7 bases). Sequenced sample: PBMCs. In DNA, the CDR3 is TGTGCCAGTAGTGAGACAGGGAGGTCCAATGAGCAGTTCTTC. Protein product: CASSETGRSNEQFF.